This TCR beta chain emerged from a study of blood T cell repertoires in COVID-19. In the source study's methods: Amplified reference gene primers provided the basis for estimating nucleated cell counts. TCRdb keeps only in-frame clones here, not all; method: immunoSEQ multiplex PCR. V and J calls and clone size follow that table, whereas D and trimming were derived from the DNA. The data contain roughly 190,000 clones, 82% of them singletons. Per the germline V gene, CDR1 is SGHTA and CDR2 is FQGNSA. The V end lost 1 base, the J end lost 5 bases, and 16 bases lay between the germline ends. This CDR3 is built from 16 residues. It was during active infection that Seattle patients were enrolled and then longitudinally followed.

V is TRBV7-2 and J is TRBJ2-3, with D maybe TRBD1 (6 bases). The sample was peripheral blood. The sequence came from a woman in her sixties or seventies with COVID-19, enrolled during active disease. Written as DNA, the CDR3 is TGTGCCAGCAGCTTAGTTATGGGGGCGCCCGGAGATACGCAGTATTTT. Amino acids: CASSLVMGAPGDTQYF.